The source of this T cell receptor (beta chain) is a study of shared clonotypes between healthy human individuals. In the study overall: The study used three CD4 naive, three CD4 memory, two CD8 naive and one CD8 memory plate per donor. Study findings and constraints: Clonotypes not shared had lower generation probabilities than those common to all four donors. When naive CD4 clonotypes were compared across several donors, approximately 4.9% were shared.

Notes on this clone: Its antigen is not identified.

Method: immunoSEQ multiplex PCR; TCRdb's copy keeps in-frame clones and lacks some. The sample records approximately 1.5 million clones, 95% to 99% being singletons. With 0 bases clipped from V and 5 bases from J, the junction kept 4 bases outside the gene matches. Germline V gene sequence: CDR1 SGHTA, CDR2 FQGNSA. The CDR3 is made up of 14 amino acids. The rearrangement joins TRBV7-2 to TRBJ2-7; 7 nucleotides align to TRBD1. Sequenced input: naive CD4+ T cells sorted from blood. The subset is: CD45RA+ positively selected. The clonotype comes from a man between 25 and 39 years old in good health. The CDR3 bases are TGTGCCAGCAGCTTAGCACAGGGGTATGACGAGCAGTACTTC. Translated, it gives CASSLAQGYDEQYF.